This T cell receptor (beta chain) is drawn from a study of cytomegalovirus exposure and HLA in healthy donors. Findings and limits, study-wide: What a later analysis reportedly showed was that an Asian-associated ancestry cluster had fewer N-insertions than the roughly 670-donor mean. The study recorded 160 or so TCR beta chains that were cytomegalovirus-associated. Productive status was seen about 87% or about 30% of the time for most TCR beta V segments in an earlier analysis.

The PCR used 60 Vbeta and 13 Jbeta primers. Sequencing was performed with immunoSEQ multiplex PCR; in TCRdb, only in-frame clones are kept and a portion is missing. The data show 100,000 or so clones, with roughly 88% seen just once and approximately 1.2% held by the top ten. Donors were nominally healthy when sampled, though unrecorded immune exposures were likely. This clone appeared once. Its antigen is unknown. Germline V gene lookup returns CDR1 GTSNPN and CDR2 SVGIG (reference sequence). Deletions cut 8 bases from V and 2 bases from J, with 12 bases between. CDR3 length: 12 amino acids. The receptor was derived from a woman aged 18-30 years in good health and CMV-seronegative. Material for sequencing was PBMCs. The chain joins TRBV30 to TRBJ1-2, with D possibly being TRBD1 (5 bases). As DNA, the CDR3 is TGTGCCCGCATGACAGTGAACTATGGCTACACCTTC. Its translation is CARMTVNYGYTF. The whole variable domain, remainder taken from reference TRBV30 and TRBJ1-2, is SQTIHQWPATLVQPVGSPLSLECTVEGTSNPNLYWYRQAAGRGLQLLFYSVGIGQISSEVPQNLSASRPQDRQFILSSKKLLLSDSGFYLCARMTVNYGYTFGSGTRLTVV.